This TCR beta chain was identified in a study of T cells in Graves' hyperthyroidism and ophthalmopathy. As for this clonotype: Its antigen is not identified.

Amplification of TCR beta CDR3 regions used RNA as the template. HTBI primers drove first-round RT-PCR of the TCR CDR3. TCRdb passed the multiplex PCR reads through MiXCR, listing each CDR3 protein once. The sample consists of 300,000 to 450,000 distinct CDR3 sequences, 25% of them appearing once. Study outcomes and limitations: A median around 6.8 months before onset, the model predicted ophthalmopathy. By a 13 V-J model, ophthalmopathy was set apart from stable hyperthyroidism.

The CDR3 length is 13 residues. V lost 3 bases and J lost 2, with 6 bases in between. The V gene's germline CDR1 is SEHNR and CDR2 FQNEAQ (reference sequence). The sequence derives from a man aged 45 to 65 with Graves' hyperthyroidism. The rearrangement uses TRBV7-9 and TRBJ2-3; D remains unclear. The specimen sequenced was blood. The CDR3 DNA reads TGTGCCAGCAGCTTTGGTGTCACAGATACGCAGTATTTT. Its protein product is CASSFGVTDTQYF.